The 30 T cell receptor beta chains presented below share a single source sample, sequenced in a study of PD-1 blockade in classical Hodgkin lymphoma. The protocol was immunoSEQ multiplex PCR, while the TCRdb copy is restricted to in-frame clones and leaves out a portion. Of tens of thousands of clones listed, over 75% are singletons. This sample's time point: cycle 4 day 1 (C4D1), after more than five weeks of nivolumab. Every single patient, without exception, relapsed after autologous stem cell transplantation, and brentuximab vedotin exposure varied. The sequencing here drew on peripheral blood mononuclear cells (PBMCs), taken before the fourth cycle of nivolumab. These receptors were taken from a human donor with classical Hodgkin lymphoma.

The rearrangement uses TRBV21-1 and TRBJ2-5; the table's TRBD1 call for D was not verified on the DNA. TRBV21-1 is listed as a pseudogene. The CDR3 loop spans 16 amino acids. Written as DNA, the CDR3 is TGTGCCAGCAGCTCCCCCCAGGGGTCTCCAAGGGAGACCCAGTACTTC. Translated: CASSSPQGSPRETQYF.

As concerns this clone: Compared with germline, one end of the junction differs, possibly owing to a read error. The CDR3 DNA reads as TGCAGTGCTGGAGATACGCAGTATTTT. It yields the protein CSAGDTQYF. The V and J genes are TRBV20-1 and TRBJ2-3; D not resolved. This CDR3 contains 9 residues. Germline V lookup: CDR1 DFQATT, CDR2 SNEGSKA (reference sequence).

The chain uses TRBV6-5 and TRBJ2-7; D is undetermined. V dropped 0 bases and J dropped 6 bases, with 9 bases sitting between them. This CDR3 spans 13 amino acids. Germline assignment: CDR1 MNHEY and CDR2 SVGAGI. The CDR3 region has the DNA TGTGCCAGCAGTTACTCGGTGTGGGGCGAGCAGTACTTC. The encoded protein is CASSYSVWGEQYF.

V usage is TRBV5-1 and J usage is TRBJ2-2; TRBD1 matches at 7 bases. Losses at the gene ends were 2 bases for V and 13 bases for J; bases not matched to a gene: 8. CDR1 and CDR2 from the germline V gene are SGHRS and YFSETQ. The CDR3 extends over 13 amino acids. The CDR3 DNA is TGCGCCAGCAGCTTAGTCCGGACAGGCGGGCTGTTTTTT. This encodes CASSLVRTGGLFF.

The rearrangement joins TRBV6-5 to TRBJ2-1; D possibly uses TRBD1 or TRBD2 (6 bases each). Germline assignment: CDR1 MNHEY and CDR2 SVGAGI. This CDR3 region has 15 residues. Trimming removed 7 bases from V and 9 bases from J, with 22 bases in between. CDR3 sequence reads: CASKVERGEYSEQFF. CDR3 DNA sequence: TGTGCCAGCAAGGTTGAGAGGGGGGAGTATAGTGAGCAGTTCTTC.

J is TRBJ2-7 and V is TRBV6-6, with D perhaps matching TRBD1 (6 bases). V lost 6 bases to trimming and J lost 0 bases, with 9 bases between them. Germline values: CDR1 MNHNY, CDR2 SVGAGI (reference sequence). This CDR3 is 13 amino acids long. CDR3 sequence reads: CASRTGSSYEQYF. The CDR3 DNA follows: TGTGCCAGCAGAACAGGGAGCTCCTACGAGCAGTACTTC.

The chain recombines TRBV5-5 with TRBJ1-6; D possibly corresponds to TRBD1 (5 bases). The germline V gene encodes CDR1 SGHKS and CDR2 YYEKEE (reference sequence). CDR3 length: 15 residues. Between the trimmed V and J ends, which lost 0 bases and 9 bases, there was a span of 13 bases. The CDR3 sequence: CASSLGAGTGSPLHF. For the CDR3, the DNA is TGTGCCAGCAGCTTGGGTGCGGGGACGGGTTCACCCCTCCACTTT.

The chain's CDR3 is CASSDSEGTEAFF. CDR3 DNA sequence: TGTGCCAGCAGTGACTCGGAGGGCACTGAAGCTTTCTTT. The rearrangement joins TRBV6-4 to TRBJ1-1; no firm D call. V was clipped by 0 bases and J by 4 bases, with 6 bases between them. Germline V gene lookup returns CDR1 MRHNA and CDR2 SNTAGT. The CDR3 has 13 residues.

CDR3 loop: CASSDSSGGANEQFF. The CDR3 nucleotides read TGTGCCAGCAGTGACTCTAGCGGGGGGGCCAATGAGCAGTTCTTC. The V and J genes are TRBV6-4 and TRBJ2-1; 11 positions match TRBD2. Trimming cost V 0 bases and J 6 bases; bases outside gene matches: 1. Per the germline V gene, CDR1 is MRHNA and CDR2 is SNTAGT. The CDR3 covers 15 residues.

The genes are TRBV13 and TRBJ2-3, with 8 bases that match TRBD2. The CDR3 extends over 19 amino acids. The V gene end was trimmed by 1 base and the J gene end by 2 bases; junction bases not matched to a gene: 14. The germline V gene encodes CDR1 PRHDT and CDR2 FYEKMQ (reference sequence). CDR3 coding DNA: TGTGCCAGCAGCTTAGTATCGAGTCGTGGTAGCGGGGACACAGATACGCAGTATTTT. Its translation: CASSLVSSRGSGDTDTQYF.

The chain employs TRBV10-3 and TRBJ2-3; no reliable D call. Germline V gene lookup returns CDR1 ENHRY and CDR2 SYGVKD. Trimming removed 2 bases at V and 3 bases at J, with 3 bases between. CDR3 size: 12 residues. CDR3 bases: TGTGCCATCAGTGAGACGACAGATACGCAGTATTTT. Protein product: CAISETTDTQYF.

With regard to this clone: The germline gene is not matched at one end of the junction; a read error may be the cause. The J gene is TRBJ1-2, the V gene TRBV5-1; D uncertain. The CDR3 has 16 amino acids. Germline lookup yields CDR1 SGHRS and CDR2 YFSETQ. DNA for the CDR3: TGTGCCAGCAGCCCCACAACCGGGAGGAACCTCTATGGCTACACCTTC. Residues: CASSPTTGRNLYGYTF.

This clone has a single count. V gene TRBV10-1 combines with J gene TRBJ1-3; D remains ambiguous. V was clipped by 11 bases and J by 0 bases, with 23 bases between them. Germline V gene lookup returns CDR1 WNHNN and CDR2 SYGVQD (reference sequence). This CDR3 is 17 amino acids long. CDR3 DNA: TGCGCCCGTAAGTTTTCAGTCGAGGAGTTCTCTGGAAACACCATATATTTT. It specifies CARKFSVEEFSGNTIYF.

The chain joins TRBV30 to TRBJ2-5, with D possibly being TRBD1 (5 bases). CDR3 length: 13 residues. Germline CDR1 reads GTSNPN; CDR2 reads SVGIG (reference sequence). Trimming pared 3 bases from V and 9 bases from J, leaving 17 bases between. The CDR3: CAWSSSDQGAQYF. The CDR3 DNA is TGTGCCTGGAGCAGTTCGGACCAAGGGGCCCAGTACTTC.

The chain employs TRBV5-1 and TRBJ1-4; D remains unclear. Germline CDR1 SGHRS, CDR2 YFSETQ. With 0 bases removed from V and 10 bases from J, the gap between germline ends came to 13 bases. The CDR3 spans 14 residues. The CDR3 is CASSLGPREGKLFF. The CDR3 coding sequence is TGCGCCAGCAGCTTGGGACCGCGAGAAGGAAAACTGTTTTTT.

The V call is TRBV14, the J call TRBJ2-3; TRBD2 aligns across 9 bases. Germline V gene data show CDR1 as SGHDN and CDR2 as FVKESK. The CDR3 has 20 amino acids. Unmatched junction bases numbered 17, after V lost 4 bases and J lost 0 bases. For the CDR3, the DNA is TGTGCCAGCAGCCTCGCAAACCTAGCGGGGTACCTTTCTAGCACAGATACGCAGTATTTT. Residues: CASSLANLAGYLSSTDTQYF.

A single count supports this clone. The V gene is TRBV2, the J gene TRBJ2-7; perhaps TRBD1 as D (6 bases). The germline V gene has CDR1 SNHLY and CDR2 FYNNEI. V lost 8 bases, J lost 3 bases, and 17 bases lay in between. This CDR3 comprises 14 residues. The CDR3 DNA follows: TGTGCCAGCGGCCGACAGGTCAGCTTCTACGAGCAGTACTTC. Translation gives CASGRQVSFYEQYF.

This sequence joins TRBV9 and TRBJ2-5, with TRBD1 matching over 8 bases. Germline V gene data show CDR1 as SGDLS and CDR2 as YYNGEE. The CDR3 is 12 amino acids. The V and J ends lost 3 bases and 10 bases, in that order; junction bases with no gene match: 5. CDR3 nucleotides: TGTGCCAGCAGCGCGTACAGGGGGAACCAGTACTTC. Its protein is CASSAYRGNQYF.

This rearrangement joins TRBV7-2 to TRBJ2-7; D gene unclear. Germline V gene lookup returns CDR1 SGHTA and CDR2 FQGNSA. The length of the CDR3 is 13 residues. The germline V and J ends were trimmed by 1 base and 2 bases, with 6 bases remaining between them. The CDR3 DNA is TGTGCCAGCAGCTTAGATCCTCCCTACGAGCAGTACTTC. Amino acids: CASSLDPPYEQYF.

V usage is TRBV9 and J usage is TRBJ2-1; D may be TRBD2 (5 bases). V lost 4 bases and J 0 bases, leaving 14 bases between the germline ends. Germline lookup yields CDR1 SGDLS and CDR2 YYNGEE. CDR3 length: 16 residues. The chain's CDR3 is CASSKGSGSSYNEQFF. DNA for the CDR3: TGTGCCAGCAGCAAGGGCTCGGGGAGCTCCTACAATGAGCAGTTCTTC.

A single count supports this clone. This chain links TRBV21-1 with TRBJ2-7; TRBD1 was called by the table and not checked on the DNA. TRBV21-1 is reported as a pseudogene. The CDR3 consists of 13 residues. The CDR3 reads CASYWTEPYEQYF. The CDR3 bases are TGTGCCAGCTACTGGACAGAGCCCTACGAGCAGTACTTC.

The V and J genes are TRBV19 and TRBJ1-1; D call uncertain. CDR1 and CDR2 from the germline V gene are LNHDA and SQIVND (reference sequence). V was clipped by 7 bases and J by 12 bases, with 12 bases between them. This CDR3 has 10 residues. CDR3 bases: TGTGCCAGTATGGCGGGTTCGACTTTCTTT. This gives the protein CASMAGSTFF.

The V gene is TRBV2, the J gene TRBJ2-5, with a tentative D call TRBD2 (7 bases). Germline CDR1 and CDR2: SNHLY and FYNNEI. CDR3 length: 15 amino acids. The V and J ends lost 5 bases and 4 bases respectively, with 17 bases between them. CDR3 amino acids: CASSTKGGVGETQYF. The CDR3 DNA reads as TGTGCCAGCAGTACGAAGGGGGGGGTGGGAGAGACCCAGTACTTC.

The chain has TRBV19 and TRBJ1-2, with 8 bases that match TRBD1. V was clipped by 5 bases and J by 7 bases; unmatched bases: 9. The CDR3 runs 14 residues. Germline assignment: CDR1 LNHDA and CDR2 SQIVND (reference sequence). CDR3 DNA: TGTGCCAGTAGTGCCCGGGACAGGTCCCCTGGCTACACCTTC. Translating it yields CASSARDRSPGYTF. Using reference TRBV19 and TRBJ1-2 for the parts outside the CDR3, the full variable domain is DGGITQSPKYLFRKEGQNVTLSCEQNLNHDAMYWYRQDPGQGLRLIYYSQIVNDFQKGDIAEGYSVSREKKESFPLTVTSAQKNPTAFYLCASSARDRSPGYTFGSGTRLTVV.

This rearrangement joins TRBV4-1 to TRBJ2-7; D perhaps matches TRBD1 (5 bases). The ends were cut back, 0 bases at V and 10 bases at J, with 19 bases in the middle. This CDR3 has 15 amino acids. CDR1 is MGHRA, CDR2 YSYEKL, per germline. DNA for the CDR3: TGCGCCAGCAGCCAAGATTCCCAGGGTTCTTGGCGACAGTACTTC. Translating it yields CASSQDSQGSWRQYF.

This sequence joins TRBV28 and TRBJ1-1; D not certain. The CDR3 sequence is 15 residues long. The germline V gene encodes CDR1 MDHEN and CDR2 SYDVKM. V was cut by 3 bases and J by 0 bases, with 11 bases left in between. The CDR3 sequence: CASSFFGRLNTEAFF. In nucleotides, the CDR3 is TGTGCCAGCAGTTTCTTTGGCAGGCTGAACACTGAAGCTTTCTTT. Using reference TRBV28 and TRBJ1-1 for the parts outside the CDR3, the full variable domain is DVKVTQSSRYLVKRTGEKVFLECVQDMDHENMFWYRQDPGLGLRLIYFSYDVKMKEKGDIPEGYSVSREKKERFSLILESASTNQTSMYLCASSFFGRLNTEAFFGQGTRLTVV.

The chain combines TRBV9 with TRBJ1-6; D may be TRBD1 (5 bases). The V and J ends lost 0 bases and 6 bases respectively, with 10 bases between them. The CDR3 is made up of 15 amino acids. Per the germline V gene, CDR1 is SGDLS and CDR2 is YYNGEE. CDR3 in amino acids: CASSVDDRINSPLHF. The CDR3 DNA reads TGTGCCAGCAGCGTAGACGACAGAATTAATTCACCCCTCCACTTT.

This clone came up once. The gene calls are TRBV19 and TRBJ2-1; weak D call: TRBD1 (6 bases). V was clipped by 4 bases and J by 9 bases, with 10 bases between them. Per germline, CDR1 LNHDA and CDR2 SQIVND (reference sequence). The CDR3 totals 12 residues. Here the CDR3 reads CASSKGVVEQFF. In DNA, the CDR3 is TGTGCCAGTAGTAAGGGGGTGGTTGAGCAGTTCTTC.

This rearrangement joins TRBV4-2 to TRBJ1-6; tentative D call: TRBD1 (6 bases). V shed 1 base and J shed 0 bases, with 22 bases lying between them. Looked up from germline, CDR1 is LGHNA and CDR2 is YNFKEQ. The CDR3 contains 21 residues. This CDR3 reads CASSQGIRAGALSSYNSPLHF. In DNA, the CDR3 is TGTGCCAGCAGCCAAGGGATTCGGGCAGGGGCTCTCAGCTCCTATAATTCACCCCTCCACTTT.

The CDR3: CASTREGSTQYF. CDR3 coding DNA: TGTGCCAGCACCCGGGAGGGGAGCACGCAGTATTTT. The chain is built from TRBV2 and TRBJ2-3, with 8 bases matching TRBD2. The junction had 6 bases not matched to a gene; V was cut back by 7 bases and J by 9 bases. The CDR3 totals 12 residues. Per the germline V gene, CDR1 is SNHLY and CDR2 is FYNNEI.